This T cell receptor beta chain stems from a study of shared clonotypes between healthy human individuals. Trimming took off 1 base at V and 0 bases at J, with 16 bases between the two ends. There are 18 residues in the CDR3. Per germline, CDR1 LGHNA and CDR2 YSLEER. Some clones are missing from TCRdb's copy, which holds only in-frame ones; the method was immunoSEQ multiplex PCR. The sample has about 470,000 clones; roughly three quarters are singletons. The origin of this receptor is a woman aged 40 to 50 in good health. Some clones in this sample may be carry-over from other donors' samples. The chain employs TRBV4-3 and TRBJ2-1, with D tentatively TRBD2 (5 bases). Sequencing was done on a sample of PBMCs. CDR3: CASSQGTRTMDSYNEQFF. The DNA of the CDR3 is TGCGCCAGCAGCCAAGGTACTAGGACCATGGACTCCTACAATGAGCAGTTCTTC.